What follows are 5 T cell receptor beta chains derived from one specimen sequenced in a study of CD8 T cells in ankylosing spondylitis. TCRdb called the 5' RACE reads again in MiXCR, with one record for every CDR3 protein. There are 250,000 to 400,000 distinct CDR3 sequences in the sample; roughly 10% occur only once, and 8% to 9.5% lies in the top ten. What was sequenced was blood, either unsorted or a sorted T cell fraction (not recorded which). The receptor source for this set is a female donor with ankylosing spondylitis or in good health (not recorded which).

This clonotype was observed at least ten times. This chain connects TRBV20-1 to TRBJ2-3, with 8 bases identical to TRBD2. The V and J ends lost 3 bases and 3 bases, in that order; junction bases with no gene match: 5. Germline lookup yields CDR1 DFQATT and CDR2 SNEGSKA (reference sequence). This CDR3 has 14 residues. CDR3 sequence: CSASGGAGTDTQYF. The CDR3 DNA reads as TGCAGTGCTAGCGGGGGGGCCGGGACAGATACGCAGTATTTT.

This chain connects TRBV2 to TRBJ2-7; 7 nucleotides agree with TRBD1. This CDR3 comprises 12 residues. CDR1 is SNHLY, CDR2 FYNNEI, per germline. J was trimmed by 7 bases and V by 4 bases; bases with no gene match: 4. CDR3 loop: CASSVGQAEQYF. The DNA for the CDR3 is TGTGCCAGCAGTGTTGGACAGGCGGAGCAGTACTTC.

For this clonotype: This clone may be a read error of a much larger clone one base away. The gene calls are TRBV5-8 and TRBJ1-2, with D perhaps matching TRBD1 (5 bases). CDR1 is SGHTS and CDR2 is YDEGEE in the germline V gene. This CDR3 comprises 11 residues. In nucleotides, the CDR3 is TGTGCCAGCGGCTTGCATATCGGGGCCCTCTTC. This codes for CASGLHIGALF.

The chain is built from TRBV30 and TRBJ1-5; D ambiguous. The CDR3 runs 11 residues. V gave up 5 bases and J gave up 6 bases, with 8 bases separating them. In germline, CDR1 is GTSNPN, CDR2 SVGIG (reference sequence). CDR3 DNA: TGTGCCTGGGGGGTTGCTCAGCCCCAGCATTTT. Its protein is CAWGVAQPQHF.

This rearrangement joins TRBV27 to TRBJ1-4; 7 bases line up with TRBD1. CDR1 MNHEY and CDR2 SMNVEV come from the germline V gene (reference sequence). The CDR3 loop spans 14 amino acids. V gave up 1 base and J gave up 8 bases; unmatched junction bases: 4. Here the CDR3 DNA reads TGTGCCAGCAGTTTATTCAGGGGGGAAGAAAAACTGTTTTTT. Its protein is CASSLFRGEEKLFF.